This T cell receptor beta chain is drawn from a study of T cells of healthy individuals. From germline, CDR1 is SGHTA and CDR2 FQGNSA. This CDR3 has 15 amino acids. The V and J ends lost 4 bases and 2 bases, in that order; junction bases with no gene match: 5. From the 5' RACE reads, TCRdb called clonotypes with MiXCR, one entry per CDR3 protein. The sample has 60,000 to 80,000 distinct CDR3 sequences, 15% to 20% seen once. This clonotype was counted a few times. This TCR derives from a human donor in good health. The rearrangement joins TRBV7-2 to TRBJ1-3; 7 bases match TRBD1. For the CDR3, the DNA is TGTGCCAGCAGCTCCGACAGGGCTACTGGAAACACCATATATTTT. Residues: CASSSDRATGNTIYF.